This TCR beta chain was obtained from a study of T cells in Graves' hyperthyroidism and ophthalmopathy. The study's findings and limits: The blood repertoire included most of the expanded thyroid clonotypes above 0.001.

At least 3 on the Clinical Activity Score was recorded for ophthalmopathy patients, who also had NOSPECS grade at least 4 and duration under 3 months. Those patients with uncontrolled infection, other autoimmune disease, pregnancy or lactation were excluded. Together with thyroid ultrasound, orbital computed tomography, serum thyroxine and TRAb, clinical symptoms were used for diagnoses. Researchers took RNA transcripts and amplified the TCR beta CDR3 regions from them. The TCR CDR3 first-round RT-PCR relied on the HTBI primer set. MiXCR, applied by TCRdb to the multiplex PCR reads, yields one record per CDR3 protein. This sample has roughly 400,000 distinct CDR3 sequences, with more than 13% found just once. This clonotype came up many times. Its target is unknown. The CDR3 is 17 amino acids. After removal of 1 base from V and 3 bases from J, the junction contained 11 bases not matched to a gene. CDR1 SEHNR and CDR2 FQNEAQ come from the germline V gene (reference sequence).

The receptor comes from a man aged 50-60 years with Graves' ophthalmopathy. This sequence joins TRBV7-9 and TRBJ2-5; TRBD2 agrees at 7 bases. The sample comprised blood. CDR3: CASSLGRLADGKETQYF. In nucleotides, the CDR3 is TGTGCCAGCAGCTTAGGGAGACTAGCAGACGGAAAAGAGACCCAGTACTTC.